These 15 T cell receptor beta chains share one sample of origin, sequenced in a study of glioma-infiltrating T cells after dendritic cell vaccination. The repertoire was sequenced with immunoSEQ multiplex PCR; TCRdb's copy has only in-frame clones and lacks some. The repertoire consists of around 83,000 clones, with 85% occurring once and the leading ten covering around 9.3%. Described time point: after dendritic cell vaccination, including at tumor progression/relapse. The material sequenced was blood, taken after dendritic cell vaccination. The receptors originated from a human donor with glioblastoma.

Here the CDR3 reads CASSLYISNQPQHF. In DNA, the CDR3 is TGTGCCAGCAGTTTATACATTAGCAATCAGCCCCAGCATTTT. The chain combines TRBV28 with TRBJ1-5, with D unresolved. Between the trimmed V and J ends, which lost 1 base and 0 bases, there was a span of 4 bases. The CDR3 has 14 amino acids. Looked up from germline, CDR1 is MDHEN and CDR2 is SYDVKM. The whole variable domain, remainder taken from reference TRBV28 and TRBJ1-5, is DVKVTQSSRYLVKRTGEKVFLECVQDMDHENMFWYRQDPGLGLRLIYFSYDVKMKEKGDIPEGYSVSREKKERFSLILESASTNQTSMYLCASSLYISNQPQHFGDGTRLSIL.

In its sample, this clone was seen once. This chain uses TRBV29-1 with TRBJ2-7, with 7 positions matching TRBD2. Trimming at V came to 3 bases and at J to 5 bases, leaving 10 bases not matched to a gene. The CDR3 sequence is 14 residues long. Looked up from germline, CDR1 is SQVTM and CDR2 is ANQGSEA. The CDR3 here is CSVDSNASGHEQYF. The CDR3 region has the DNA TGCAGCGTTGACTCCAACGCTAGCGGCCACGAGCAGTACTTC.

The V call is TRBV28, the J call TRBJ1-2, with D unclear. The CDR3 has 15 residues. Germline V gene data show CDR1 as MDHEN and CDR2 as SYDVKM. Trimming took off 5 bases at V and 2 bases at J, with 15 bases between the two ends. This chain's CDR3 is CASSPVQRPNYGYTF. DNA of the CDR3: TGTGCCAGCAGTCCCGTCCAGCGACCGAACTATGGCTACACCTTC.

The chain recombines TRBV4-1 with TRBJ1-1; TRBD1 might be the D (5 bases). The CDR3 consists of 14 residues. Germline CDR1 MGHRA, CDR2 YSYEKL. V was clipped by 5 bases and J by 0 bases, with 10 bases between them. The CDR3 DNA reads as TGCGCCAGCAGCATAGGACAATTGAACACTGAAGCTTTCTTT. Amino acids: CASSIGQLNTEAFF.

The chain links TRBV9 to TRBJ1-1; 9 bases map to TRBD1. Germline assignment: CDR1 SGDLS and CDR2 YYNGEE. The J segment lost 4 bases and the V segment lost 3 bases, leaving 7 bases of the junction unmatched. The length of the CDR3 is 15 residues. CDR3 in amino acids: CASSAQDRGGTEAFF. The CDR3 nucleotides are TGTGCCAGCAGCGCTCAGGACAGGGGTGGCACTGAAGCTTTCTTT.

The CDR3 reads CASSLGLEYEQYF. DNA of the CDR3: TGCGCCAGCAGCTTGGGGTTGGAGTACGAGCAGTACTTC. This chain links TRBV5-1 with TRBJ2-7; no firm D call. Trimming removed 0 bases at V and 4 bases at J, with 8 bases between. Germline CDR1 and CDR2: SGHRS and YFSETQ. The CDR3 totals 13 residues.

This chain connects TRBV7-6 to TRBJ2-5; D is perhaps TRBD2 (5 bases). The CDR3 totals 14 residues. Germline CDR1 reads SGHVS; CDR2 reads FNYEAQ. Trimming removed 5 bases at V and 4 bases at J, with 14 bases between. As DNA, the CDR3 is TGTGCCAGCAGCCTTGGTAGACTATTAGAGACCCAGTACTTC. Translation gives CASSLGRLLETQYF.

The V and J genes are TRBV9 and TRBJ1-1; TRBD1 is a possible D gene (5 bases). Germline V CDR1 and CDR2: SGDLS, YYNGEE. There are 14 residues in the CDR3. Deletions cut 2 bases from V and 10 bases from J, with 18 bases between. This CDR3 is CASSVQPGARGAFF. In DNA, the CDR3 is TGTGCCAGCAGCGTTCAACCGGGAGCTAGGGGAGCTTTCTTT.

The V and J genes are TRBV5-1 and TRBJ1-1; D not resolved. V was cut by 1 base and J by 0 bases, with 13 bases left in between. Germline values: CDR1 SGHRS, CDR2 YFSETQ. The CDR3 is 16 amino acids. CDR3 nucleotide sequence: TGCGCCAGCAGCTTGCCGGGAGGTAACATGAACACTGAAGCTTTCTTT. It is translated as CASSLPGGNMNTEAFF.

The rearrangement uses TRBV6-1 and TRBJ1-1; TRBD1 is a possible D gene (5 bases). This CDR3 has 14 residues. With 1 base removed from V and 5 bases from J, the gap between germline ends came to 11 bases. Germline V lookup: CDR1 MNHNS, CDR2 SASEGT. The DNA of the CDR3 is TGTGCCAGCAGTGAAGAAGGGGAGGCTACTGAAGCTTTCTTT. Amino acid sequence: CASSEEGEATEAFF.

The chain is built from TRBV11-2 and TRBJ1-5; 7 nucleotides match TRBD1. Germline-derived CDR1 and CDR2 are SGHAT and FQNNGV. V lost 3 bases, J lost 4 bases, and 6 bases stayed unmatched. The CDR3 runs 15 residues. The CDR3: CASSFSGTENQPQHF. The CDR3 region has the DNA TGTGCCAGCAGCTTTTCGGGGACAGAAAATCAGCCCCAGCATTTT.

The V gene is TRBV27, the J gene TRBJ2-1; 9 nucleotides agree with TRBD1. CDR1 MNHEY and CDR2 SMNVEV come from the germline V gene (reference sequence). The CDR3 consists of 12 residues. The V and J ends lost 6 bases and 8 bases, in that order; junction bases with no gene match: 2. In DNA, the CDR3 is TGTGCCAGCAGACAGGGGGCGTATGAGCAGTTCTTC. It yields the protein CASRQGAYEQFF.

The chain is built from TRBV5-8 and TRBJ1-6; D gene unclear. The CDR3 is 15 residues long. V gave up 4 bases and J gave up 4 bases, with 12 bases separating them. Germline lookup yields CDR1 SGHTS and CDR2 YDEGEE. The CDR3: CASSPKGEYNSPLHF. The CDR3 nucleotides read TGTGCCAGCAGCCCCAAGGGAGAGTATAATTCACCCCTCCACTTT.

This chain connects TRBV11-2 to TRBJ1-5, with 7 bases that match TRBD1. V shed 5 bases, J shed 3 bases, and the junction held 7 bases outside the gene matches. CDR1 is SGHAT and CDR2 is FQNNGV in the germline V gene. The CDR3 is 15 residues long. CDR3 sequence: CASSIDRVPNQPQHF. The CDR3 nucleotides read TGTGCCAGCAGCATCGACAGGGTTCCCAATCAGCCCCAGCATTTT.

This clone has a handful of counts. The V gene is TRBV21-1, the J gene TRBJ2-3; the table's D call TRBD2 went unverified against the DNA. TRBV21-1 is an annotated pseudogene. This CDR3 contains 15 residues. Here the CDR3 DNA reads TGTGCCAGCAGCAATTTCCTAGCCATCACAGATACGCAGTATTTT. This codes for CASSNFLAITDTQYF.